The sample holds one count of the clone carrying this TCR beta chain. The antigen remains unidentified. Looked up from germline, CDR1 is MDHEN and CDR2 is SYDVKM. The CDR3 runs 16 residues. V was pared by 4 bases and J by 10 bases, with 12 bases of the junction left unmatched. This entry is derived from a study of response to subunit inactivated influenza vaccine. Overall study results and limits: After each seasonal influenza vaccination, few new T cells are recruited, the authors suggested.

MiXCR, applied by TCRdb to the RT-PCR reads, yields one record per CDR3 protein. This sample has about 540,000 distinct CDR3 sequences, with roughly 15% found just once. The genes are TRBV28 and TRBJ2-1; TRBD1 matches 11 bases. The sample in question was PBMCs from blood, obtained roughly 12 days after vaccination. This clonotype originated in a man aged 50-59 years who received an inactivated influenza vaccine. CDR3 coding DNA: TGTGCCAGCAGTTACGACCTGGACAGGGGGCGTAGGGAGCAGTTCTTC. Amino acid sequence: CASSYDLDRGRREQFF.